This TCR beta chain comes out of a study of identical twins listed by TCRdb under 2016. About the investigation overall: To test whether fetal clonotypes persist, this study deep-sequenced TCR alpha and beta repertoires from monozygotic twins, from unrelated adults of various ages, and from cord blood. To rule out contamination, the twin experiments were replicated at different times with different library preparation protocols.

The method behind the library was 5' RACE. Instrument on record: Illumina HiSeq 2000. Template switching introduced a universal primer binding site; the final cDNA contained a unique molecular identifier, enabling accurate counting of TCR cDNA molecules. Specific primers in the conserved constant-segment region were used to synthesize first-strand cDNA for TCR alpha and beta chains. To control for contamination, each cDNA library was double barcoded with a SMART-Mk sample barcode plus Illumina barcodes. TruSeq adapter sequences and Illumina sample barcodes were added in two successive PCR steps. The Illumina HiSeq platform was used with custom primers to sequence TCR alpha and beta cDNA libraries. The study's processing was this. MiGEC was used to process raw reads and extract unique molecular identifiers, and MiXCR was used to find CDR3 positions. For each individual, recombination models were inferred using an EM algorithm with the repgenHMM and IGoR tools. The analysis of shared clonotypes was done with the tcR package in R, with sharing normalized by the product of cloneset sizes. To study raw recombination free of thymic and clonal selection effects, out-of-frame nonproductive sequences were analyzed. TCRdb reran the public reads through fastp at Q25 and MiXCR, keeping productive beta chains. Rows are unified per CDR3 protein, each entry keeping the most common DNA and genes. These V and J calls are TCRdb output, not the study's own analysis. The sample table contains roughly 150,000 distinct CDR3 sequences; only one count was recorded for 3% to 4.5% of them. The top ten hold more than 6.5% of the sample.

There are many counts of this clonotype. Its antigen target is currently unknown. Within one base of it there is no much larger clone, and no base qualities were kept. Findings and caveats that apply to the study as a whole: Compared with coincidental sharing between unrelated individuals, out-of-frame TCR alpha sequences shared between twins had an excess of sequences with low generation probability. Excess twin sharing in beta out-of-frame sequences was weaker because fewer shared sequences lowered the signal-to-noise ratio. Zero-insertion analyses could be partly confounded by invariant T cells such as MAIT and iNKT, although diverse VJ usage argued against such confounding for most clonotypes. Because the same donors could not be followed over many years, the conclusions relied on cross-sectional statistical analysis. In monozygotic twins, out-of-frame TCR alpha sharing was systematically underestimated by recombination models, although the models agreed with sharing between unrelated individuals. Abundant cord blood beta clonotypes carried fewer insertions; young adult naive repertoires showed a weaker similar trend, while memory repertoires showed none.

Every donor in the study was a healthy Caucasian. Using Miltenyi CD45RO+ enrichment and human naive T-cell isolation kits, memory (CD45RO+) and naive T cells were isolated from PBMC. CDR1 and CDR2, per the germline V gene (reference sequence), are DFQATT and SNEGSKA. Trimming accounts for 8 bases at V and 0 bases at J, while the number of junction bases matched to no gene is 7. The CDR3, from cysteine to phenylalanine, totals 14 residues. The retained sequence is limited to the CDR3, 42 bases, with the frame set at the first base. The sequence is built from TRBV20-1 and TRBJ2-1, with 7 junctional bases fitting TRBD1. Sequenced sample: memory T cells sorted from blood. The meaning of the sample's cell subset or site label: CD45RO+ enriched T cells. This clonotype was obtained from a man between 18 and 35 years old in good health. The DNA sequence reads TGCAGTAGCTCAGGACAGGACTCCTACAATGAGCAGTTCTTC. This codes for CSSSGQDSYNEQFF.